This TCR beta chain was captured in a study of blood T cell repertoires in COVID-19. In the study overall: The United States, Italy and Spain provided the acute and convalescent COVID-19 samples. PBMCs, B-cell-depleted T cells, or T cells provided the cDNA or gDNA that made up the material.

CDR1 WNHNN and CDR2 SYGVQD come from the germline V gene (reference sequence). The CDR3 is made up of 17 amino acids. Trimming took 0 bases from V and 2 from J; bases not matched to a gene: 2. Original processing methods: It was from reference gene primer amplification that nucleated cell counts were estimated. Clones were sequenced by immunoSEQ multiplex PCR, and TCRdb holds only the in-frame ones, with some missing. For V, J and clone size, that table is used; D and trimming come from the DNA. The sample includes 150,000 to 200,000 clones, more than 90% of them seen just once. This clone was seen just once.

Sequencing input: peripheral blood. This receptor was obtained from a man in his 60s with active or convalescent COVID-19. This chain uses TRBV10-1 with TRBJ2-1; 12 nucleotides line up with TRBD2. CDR3 loop: CASSESGLAGPYNEQFF. As DNA, the CDR3 is TGCGCCAGCAGTGAGTCTGGACTAGCGGGGCCCTACAATGAGCAGTTCTTC.